The clone carrying this T cell receptor (beta chain) came up many times. Its antigen is not identified. Template-switching 5'RACE yielded the TCR cDNA; a universal primer site and UMIs were added in the process. One entry per CDR3 protein, called by TCRdb with MiXCR from the 5' RACE reads. The sample yields about 30,000 distinct CDR3 sequences, about 4.4% seen once. CDR1 and CDR2 from the germline V gene are SNHLY and FYNNEI. J gave up 2 bases and V 2 bases, and 1 base lay outside the gene matches. The CDR3 is 15 amino acids. The data were obtained in a study of T cells after yellow fever vaccination. General study points: Contaminating bulk clonotypes could be abundant in FACS-sorted repertoires. Although the secondary response was weaker, it peaked faster, at day 5 versus 15.

The receptor comes from a man aged 25 to 45 who received the YFV17D yellow fever vaccine. The sample was CD8+ T cells sorted from PBMCs, taken 5 days after the yellow fever booster vaccination. This chain uses TRBV2 with TRBJ2-2; TRBD2 aligns across 8 bases. CDR3 nucleotide sequence: TGTGCCAGCAGTGAAACTAGCGGTAACACCGGGGAGCTGTTTTTT. Translated: CASSETSGNTGELFF.